These 11 T cell receptor beta chains were sequenced from one sample in a study of early T cells in non-severe SARS-CoV-2 infection. TCRdb re-called the 5' RACE reads with MiXCR, one entry per CDR3 protein. This sample has under 60,000 distinct CDR3 sequences, with about a tenth found just once. The material was whole blood, obtained at baseline. The receptors here all came from an adult who was a healthcare worker with PCR-confirmed SARS-CoV-2 infection or an uninfected control (not recorded which).

This clonotype showed up many times. V is TRBV7-2 and J is TRBJ2-1; D may correspond to TRBD1 or TRBD2 (5 bases each). Germline-derived CDR1 and CDR2 are SGHTA and FQGNSA. This CDR3 comprises 15 residues. Trimming left V 0 bases short and J 7 bases short, with 13 bases between. The CDR3 reads CASSLAGPGINEQFF. The CDR3 coding sequence is TGTGCCAGCAGCTTAGCGGGACCCGGAATAAATGAGCAGTTCTTC.

Ten or more counts support this clonotype. This chain links TRBV5-6 with TRBJ1-6, with 9 bases lining up with TRBD1. V shed 5 bases, J shed 9 bases, and the junction held 6 bases outside the gene matches. The CDR3 has 14 amino acids. Germline V gives CDR1 SGHDT, CDR2 YYEEEE. In nucleotides, the CDR3 is TGTGCCAGCAGGACGGGACAGGGCCGTTCACCCCTCCACTTT. Amino acids: CASRTGQGRSPLHF.

This clonotype showed up many times. The CDR3 coding sequence is TGTGCCATCAGCGAGCAGGGCCCCCAGGGGAATTCACCCCTCCACTTT. This codes for CAISEQGPQGNSPLHF. This chain connects TRBV10-3 to TRBJ1-6; tentative D call: TRBD1 (6 bases). The CDR3 is 16 residues long. V was shortened by 6 bases and J by 7 bases, with 19 bases between the two germline ends. The V gene's germline CDR1 is ENHRY and CDR2 SYGVKD.

This clonotype was seen more than once but under ten times. V is TRBV6-6 and J is TRBJ1-5; D possibly corresponds to TRBD1 (6 bases). CDR3 size: 16 residues. Germline V CDR1 and CDR2: MNHNY, SVGAGI (reference sequence). V dropped 6 bases and J dropped 3 bases, with 18 bases sitting between them. The DNA for the CDR3 is TGTGCCAGCAGACCCCGGGGGGGGCCGATCAATCAGCCCCAGCATTTT. This translates into CASRPRGGPINQPQHF.

The chain is built from TRBV20-1 and TRBJ2-1; 10 positions match TRBD2. The J segment lost 2 bases and the V segment lost 3 bases, leaving 4 bases of the junction unmatched. CDR1 is DFQATT, CDR2 SNEGSKA, per germline (reference sequence). The CDR3 is 15 residues long. CDR3 in amino acids: CSASRTSGAYNEQFF. In DNA form, the CDR3 reads TGCAGTGCTAGCCGGACTAGCGGAGCCTACAATGAGCAGTTCTTC.

This clonotype showed up many times. The V call is TRBV2, the J call TRBJ1-4; D unresolved. The CDR3 extends over 11 amino acids. Trimming removed 7 bases at V and 11 bases at J, with 11 bases between. Germline V gene sequence: CDR1 SNHLY, CDR2 FYNNEI. In nucleotides, the CDR3 is TGTGCCAGCACGTCACAAGGGAAACTGTTTTTT. Its protein is CASTSQGKLFF.

This chain links TRBV9 with TRBJ2-1; D is unclear. V lost 6 bases and J lost 5, with 6 bases in between. The CDR3 has 11 residues. The germline V gene has CDR1 SGDLS and CDR2 YYNGEE. CDR3 residues: CASTTNNEQFF. CDR3 in DNA: TGTGCCAGCACCACGAACAATGAGCAGTTCTTC.

Many counts were recorded for this clonotype. V is TRBV6-4 and J is TRBJ2-1, with D possibly TRBD2 on 6 matching bases. This CDR3 is built from 14 residues. Trimming took 3 bases from V and 3 from J, leaving 9 bases between them. Germline CDR1 and CDR2: MRHNA and SNTAGT. The DNA of the CDR3 is TGTGCCAGCAGTGAATCGGGGGACTACAATGAGCAGTTCTTC. Its protein product is CASSESGDYNEQFF.

This clonotype has a handful of counts. This chain uses TRBV11-2 with TRBJ2-3, with TRBD1 matching 9 bases. The CDR3 consists of 14 residues. Trimming took 0 bases from V and 8 from J; bases not matched to a gene: 3. Germline CDR1 reads SGHAT; CDR2 reads FQNNGV. The CDR3 DNA reads as TGTGCCAGCAGCTTAGAGACAGGGGGTGGTACGCAGTATTTT. It encodes CASSLETGGGTQYF.

The table lists this clonotype with many counts. The J gene is TRBJ2-4, the V gene TRBV7-9, with D possibly being TRBD1 (6 bases). With 2 bases removed from V and 8 bases from J, the gap between germline ends came to 22 bases. Germline V lookup: CDR1 SEHNR, CDR2 FQNEAQ (reference sequence). The CDR3 has 17 residues. CDR3 bases: TGTGCCAGCAGCTTACAACCACTGGGCACAGGGCCGGACATTCAGTACTTC. Encoded protein: CASSLQPLGTGPDIQYF.

This chain joins TRBV28 and TRBJ2-7; 8 bases map to TRBD2. V shed 3 bases, J shed 1 base, and the junction held 5 bases outside the gene matches. CDR3 length equals 15 residues. Germline loops: CDR1 MDHEN, CDR2 SYDVKM. CDR3: CASSFWASGSYEQYF. In DNA, the CDR3 is TGTGCCAGCAGTTTCTGGGCTAGCGGGTCCTACGAGCAGTACTTC.